A single sample gave rise to the 18 T cell receptor beta chains below, sequenced in a study of T cells after yellow fever vaccination (dated by TCRdb to between 2018 and 2021). What the treatment or condition label conveys for this sample: live attenuated yellow fever vaccine strain. The method behind the library was 5' RACE. Sequenced on an Illumina HiSeq 2500. The raw public data were reprocessed by TCRdb itself: fastp quality trimming at Q25, MiXCR clonotype calling, in-frame beta chains only. Rows are unified per CDR3 protein, each entry keeping the most common DNA and genes. The sample records under 400,000 distinct CDR3 sequences, 11% of which are singletons. 18% of the sample is taken by the ten largest. The specimen comprised PBMCs, sampled on the day of the first yellow fever vaccination. The receptors were sampled from a man aged 18 to 29 who received the YFV17D yellow fever vaccine.

The rearrangement uses TRBV20-1 and TRBJ1-4; a possible D gene is TRBD1 (6 bases). The V gene lost 6 bases and the J gene lost 4 bases, with 15 bases spanning the gap. Germline V gene sequence: CDR1 DFQATT, CDR2 SNEGSKA (reference sequence). The CDR3 is 14 residues long. The CDR3, as DNA: TGCAGTGCGGTACAGGGTAGGAATAATGAAAAACTGTTTTTT. It is translated as CSAVQGRNNEKLFF.

This clonotype has just a few counts. This chain joins TRBV11-2 and TRBJ2-5; 8 positions agree with TRBD1. Looked up from germline, CDR1 is SGHAT and CDR2 is FQNNGV. With V trimmed by 6 bases and J by 5 bases, 11 bases remained unmatched. The CDR3 is 15 residues long. CDR3 coding DNA: TGTGCCAGCAGTTCGATTACCGGGGACAGGGAGACCCAGTACTTC. This gives the protein CASSSITGDRETQYF.

This clonotype was seen a handful of times. This sequence joins TRBV10-3 and TRBJ2-2; D gene uncertain. Germline V gene sequence: CDR1 ENHRY, CDR2 SYGVKD. The ends were cut back, 9 bases at V and 1 base at J, with 21 bases in the middle. This CDR3 contains 17 residues. CDR3 loop: CAIAKTNLKGNTGELFF. In DNA form, the CDR3 reads TGTGCCATTGCGAAGACAAATTTGAAGGGGAACACCGGGGAGCTGTTTTTT.

V and J are TRBV11-2 and TRBJ2-5; TRBD2 matches at 11 bases. V trimming: 5 bases; J trimming: 5 bases; junction bases outside the gene matches: 7. The CDR3 length is 15 residues. CDR1 is SGHAT, CDR2 FQNNGV, per germline. Here the CDR3 reads CASSPSGGTRETQYF. CDR3 nucleotides: TGTGCCAGCAGCCCTAGCGGGGGGACTAGGGAGACCCAGTACTTC.

This clonotype occurred a few times. The rearrangement uses TRBV4-3 and TRBJ1-1; no definite D call. There are 13 residues in the CDR3. From germline, CDR1 is LGHNA and CDR2 YSLEER. The V gene lost 0 bases and the J gene lost 3 bases, with 5 bases spanning the gap. CDR3 sequence (DNA): TGCGCCAGCAGCCAAGAGAGGGACACTGAAGCTTTCTTT. It yields the protein CASSQERDTEAFF.

The V gene is TRBV12-3 or TRBV12-4, the J gene TRBJ1-1, with D possibly being TRBD1 (6 bases). The CDR3 contains 15 residues. Trimming shortened V by 2 bases and J by 0 bases, and 10 bases separated the two germline ends. CDR3 loop: CASSLRAGVNTEAFF. Here the CDR3 DNA reads TGTGCCAGCAGTTTACGGGCAGGGGTGAACACTGAAGCTTTCTTT.

This clonotype was counted between two and nine times. J is TRBJ2-1 and V is TRBV7-3; 10 positions match TRBD1. CDR1 is SGHTA and CDR2 is FQGTGA in the germline V gene. The CDR3 runs to 17 residues. V dropped 2 bases and J dropped 9; count of bases not matched to a gene: 13. As DNA, the CDR3 is TGTGCCAGCAGCTTACGATCTCCGGGACAGGGGAATAGTGAGCAGTTCTTC. This sequence encodes CASSLRSPGQGNSEQFF.

This clonotype has only a few counts. CDR3 in amino acids: CASSLARRAGANVLTF. In DNA, the CDR3 is TGTGCCAGCAGCTTAGCGAGGAGGGCTGGGGCCAACGTCCTGACTTTC. The V gene is TRBV7-8, the J gene TRBJ2-6; a weak D match, TRBD2 (6 bases). Germline V CDR1 and CDR2: SGHVS, FQNEAQ. The CDR3 consists of 16 residues. The V gene lost 0 bases and the J gene lost 2 bases, with 8 bases spanning the gap.

This clonotype has just a few counts. This chain uses TRBV5-6 with TRBJ2-7; maybe TRBD1 (6 bases). The CDR3 length is 16 residues. Germline lookup yields CDR1 SGHDT and CDR2 YYEEEE. The V and J ends lost 2 bases and 3 bases respectively, with 18 bases between them. CDR3 sequence reads: CASSFGYGTKYYEQYV. The CDR3 coding sequence is TGTGCCAGCAGCTTCGGATATGGGACAAAATACTACGAGCAGTACGTC.

This clonotype was seen a handful of times. The chain is built from TRBV28 and TRBJ2-1; TRBD2 matches at 8 bases. Germline CDR1 MDHEN, CDR2 SYDVKM. V shed 6 bases, J shed 12 bases, and the junction held 7 bases outside the gene matches. The CDR3 is made up of 12 amino acids. CDR3 amino acids: CASSPGTSVQFF. The CDR3 region has the DNA TGTGCCAGCAGCCCCGGGACTAGTGTGCAGTTCTTC.

Only a few counts were recorded for this clonotype. The rearrangement uses TRBV10-2 and TRBJ2-3; possibly TRBD1 for D (6 bases). CDR1 and CDR2 (germline): WSHSY, SAAADI. The CDR3 is 14 amino acids. V lost 9 bases and J lost 3, with 16 bases in between. In nucleotides, the CDR3 is TGCGCCAGTCTCGACAGGATGCGGACAGATACGCAGTATTTT. The encoded protein is CASLDRMRTDTQYF.

This clonotype was counted only a few times. V usage is TRBV24-1 and J usage is TRBJ2-1; D unresolved. From germline, CDR1 is KGHDR and CDR2 SFDVKD. V lost 6 bases and J lost 4, with 9 bases in between. CDR3 length: 13 residues. In DNA form, the CDR3 reads TGTGCCACCAGTCAGTCTGGGTACAATGAGCAGTTCTTC. Its translation: CATSQSGYNEQFF.

This clonotype occurred many times. This chain links TRBV4-1 with TRBJ1-2; D is ambiguous. V lost 1 base and J 4 bases, leaving 4 bases between the germline ends. CDR1 and CDR2 (germline): MGHRA, YSYEKL. The CDR3 runs to 12 residues. The CDR3 DNA is TGCGCCAGCAGCCAAGCGGGCTATGGCTACACCTTC. It codes for CASSQAGYGYTF.

This clonotype was seen more than once but under ten times. The chain uses TRBV12-3 or TRBV12-4 and TRBJ2-1; 8 bases fit TRBD2. Trimming removed 6 bases from V and 3 bases from J; junction bases left unmatched: 13. The CDR3 totals 17 residues. The CDR3 sequence: CASSPPLGLAIYNEQFF. CDR3 DNA sequence: TGTGCCAGCAGCCCACCCCTCGGACTAGCCATCTACAATGAGCAGTTCTTC.

This clonotype was observed a handful of times. CDR3 in DNA: TGCGCCAGCAGCGAGGACAGCATGAACACTGAAGCTTTCTTT. It codes for CASSEDSMNTEAFF. This chain joins TRBV5-1 and TRBJ1-1, with D possibly being TRBD1 (6 bases). The CDR3 spans 14 residues. Trimming removed 4 bases from V and 0 bases from J, with 10 bases in between. Germline-derived CDR1 and CDR2 are SGHRS and YFSETQ.

CDR3 sequence: CASSPTSLPSFEATGANVLTF. In nucleotides, the CDR3 is TGTGCCAGCTCACCCACCAGCCTCCCATCATTTGAGGCGACTGGGGCCAACGTCCTGACTTTC. J is TRBJ2-6 and V is TRBV18; D remains ambiguous. V shed 3 bases and J shed 2 bases, with 26 bases lying between them. Germline-derived CDR1 and CDR2 are KGHSH and LQKENI. The CDR3 is 21 amino acids.

The chain has TRBV7-8 and TRBJ2-5, with D perhaps matching TRBD2 (5 bases). CDR3 length: 14 amino acids. Germline CDR1 reads SGHVS; CDR2 reads FQNEAQ. V was pared by 5 bases and J by 1 base, with 11 bases between. CDR3 bases: TGTGCCAGCAGCCTCAGAGGGCCCCAAGAGACCCAGTACTTC. Translated: CASSLRGPQETQYF.

V is TRBV28 and J is TRBJ2-7; 7 nucleotides align to TRBD1. The ends lost 4 bases at V and 3 bases at J; junction bases unmatched: 3. The CDR3 consists of 13 residues. Germline CDR1 reads MDHEN; CDR2 reads SYDVKM. The DNA for the CDR3 is TGTGCCAGCAGTTCGGACAGGAACTACGAGCAGTACGTC. It specifies CASSSDRNYEQYV.